Listed below are T cell receptor beta chains from one sample, sequenced in a study of beta chain features in type 1 diabetes. Assay used: immunoSEQ multiplex PCR; TCRdb lists only in-frame clones, some missing. Of 200,000 to 250,000 clones in the sample, over 8.5% were seen once. Sequenced sample: naive CD4+ T cells from blood. These receptors came from a woman in her late teens or twenties in good health. CDR3s include the opening cysteine and the closing phenylalanine or tryptophan. D genes are given only for firm matches. The listing skips clone size in some rows; elsewhere it reads once, few, many or a size class.

NA	NA	TRBV4-2	TRBJ1-5	CASSQDRGRNQPQHF	TGTGCCAGCAGCCAAGATAGGGGTCGCAATCAGCCCCAGCATTTT
NA	few	TRBV6-1	TRBJ2-7	CASSETRVGEQYF	TGTGCCAGCAGTGAAACACGGGTGGGCGAGCAGTACTTC
NA	few	TRBV7-9	TRBJ1-2	CASSFPRGVTEGANYGYTF	TGTGCCAGCAGCTTCCCCAGAGGGGTCACTGAGGGGGCTAACTATGGCTACACCTTC
TRBD1	NA	TRBV11-1	TRBJ2-7	CASSLSYRGRTSTYEQYF	TGTGCCAGCAGCTTATCCTACAGGGGGCGGACCTCTACCTACGAGCAGTACTTC
TRBD1	few	TRBV6-5	TRBJ1-1	CASSGTGEAFF	TGTGCCAGCAGCGGGACAGGGGAAGCTTTCTTT
TRBD1	NA	TRBV19	TRBJ2-7	CASSGQGQIPYEQYF	TGTGCCAGTAGTGGACAGGGACAAATTCCCTACGAGCAGTACTTC
TRBD1	few	TRBV28	TRBJ2-7	CASSGQGIYFYEQYF	TGTGCCAGCAGCGGACAGGGTATTTATTTCTACGAGCAGTACTTC
NA	few	TRBV7-3	TRBJ1-1	CASSPPAGANTEAFF	TGTGCCAGCAGCCCTCCGGCGGGGGCGAACACTGAAGCTTTCTTT
TRBD2	NA	TRBV27	TRBJ2-2	CASSSSGKNTGELFF	TGTGCCAGCAGTTCGAGCGGGAAGAACACCGGGGAGCTGTTTTTT
NA	few	TRBV5-1	TRBJ2-2	CASSLVSTGELFF	TGCGCCAGCAGCTTGGTTAGCACCGGGGAGCTGTTTTTT
NA	once	TRBV5-6	TRBJ2-3	CASIWASGSTDTQYF	TGTGCCAGCATATGGGCAAGCGGAAGCACAGATACGCAGTATTTT
NA	NA	TRBV7-2	TRBJ2-2	CASSSGSSVGGELFF	TGTGCCAGCAGCTCCGGGTCGAGCGTCGGCGGGGAGCTGTTTTTT
NA	few	TRBV29-1	TRBJ1-1	CSVTPTGSNTEAFF	TGCAGCGTGACACCAACAGGGAGCAACACTGAAGCTTTCTTT